This T cell receptor (beta chain) was documented in a study of technical replicates of blood from a few donors. Per the germline V gene, CDR1 is MDHEN and CDR2 is SYDVKM. The CDR3 sequence is 17 residues long. The ends lost 3 bases at V and 5 bases at J; junction bases unmatched: 14. Clones were read by immunoSEQ multiplex PCR, and TCRdb kept only the in-frame ones, dropping some. The table shows 81,000 or so clones, with just over 95% occurring only once. The clonotype originates from a human donor in good health. The specimen sequenced was T cells isolated from PBMCs. The V gene is TRBV28, the J gene TRBJ2-7; 9 nucleotides agree with TRBD2. The CDR3 loop reads CASSFLYIGGRANEQYF. CDR3 nucleotides: TGTGCCAGCAGTTTTCTTTATATCGGCGGGAGGGCCAACGAGCAGTACTTC.